The rows below give T cell receptor delta chains drawn from one sample of a study of gamma-delta T cells after stem cell transplantation. TCRdb repeated clone calling on the RT-PCR reads with CATT. The table has roughly 4,500 delta-chain clones, about 17% seen once. Specimen: gamma-delta T cells. These receptors were taken from a human donor. It is not recorded whose cells these are; they may come from a transplant donor. Both conserved end residues are part of each CDR3.

cdr3_aa,v_call,j_call
CACDSAVLGDTTWDTRQMFF,TRDV2,TRDJ3
CACDTGGEKLIF,TRDV2,TRDJ1
CACDTRESLEDTTCDTRQMFF,TRDV2,TRDJ3
CAFNPTYTDKLIF,TRDV3,TRDJ1
CALGDWAFLYWGIDKLIF,TRDV1,TRDJ1
CACDTFGDPPVLTAQLFF,TRDV2,TRDJ2
CALGEMAFPPTCTGGFCYRLIF,TRDV1,TRDJ1
CALGELTLGDNTDKLIF,TRDV1,TRDJ1
CARKMLPFGGRTDKLIF,TRDV3,TRDJ1
CALGEGTGLGDTPSTDKLIF,TRDV1,TRDJ1
CALGYCSGDTLYTDKLIF,TRDV1,TRDJ1